The sequence of this T cell receptor (beta chain) was determined in a study of T-cell reconstitution after alpha-beta-depleted transplantation in children listed by TCRdb under 2016. At the level of the whole study: T-cell immune reconstitution after TCRalphabeta/CD19-depleted allogeneic hematopoietic cell transplantation in children was quantitatively tracked in the study by means of TCR repertoire profiling.

This clonotype was counted ten times or more. It lacks a known antigen. Per-base quality was not reported, and no clone a single base away is much larger than it. Receptors were amplified or captured by PCR. Sequencing was performed on an Illumina HiSeq 2500. To normalize quantification of the TCRbeta repertoire, the TCR libraries were built with molecular barcoding that relied on unique molecular identifiers. The public reads were reprocessed in TCRdb via fastp at Q25 and MiXCR, keeping in-frame beta chains. For every CDR3 protein sequence, its rows merge into one entry that carries the most common genes and DNA. The sample profile shows 75,000 to 100,000 distinct CDR3 sequences; roughly 8% of them were found once. Jointly, the top ten make up 5.5% to 7% of the sample. The CDR3 measures 14 amino acids from cysteine to phenylalanine. The kept DNA is CDR3 alone, 42 bases in frame from the first base. CDR1 DFQATT and CDR2 SNEGSKA are derived from the germline V gene (reference sequence). V is trimmed back by 6 bases and J by 9 bases, and the junction contains 11 bases that no gene match accounts for.

This receptor was obtained from a human donor who donated a stem cell graft to a child with congenital amegakaryocytic thrombocytopenia. The input for sequencing was PBMCs from the stem cell graft donor, taken from the stem cell graft. The rearranged chain carries TRBV20-1 and TRBJ2-1; 10 nucleotides in the junction match TRBD2. For the CDR3, the sequence is CSAPGLAPIAEQFF. The DNA is as follows: TGCAGTGCCCCGGGACTAGCGCCCATCGCTGAGCAGTTCTTC.